The rows below give T cell receptor beta chains drawn from one sample of a study of blood T cell repertoires in COVID-19. Data came from immunoSEQ multiplex PCR; TCRdb stores just in-frame clones and leaves some out. This table holds around 380,000 clones, 87% found once. Sequencing input: PBMCs or T cells enriched from blood (not recorded which). The source of these receptors is a man in his thirties or forties who had recovered from COVID-19. Both conserved end residues are part of each CDR3. Fields, in order: D gene, clone size, J gene, V gene, CDR3 DNA, CDR3 protein. A D gene is named only where the DNA matches it firmly. Clone size appears in some rows only: once, few, many, or a class for an expanded clone.

D: .
size: .
J: TRBJ2-1
V: TRBV30
DNA: TGTGCCGGACTGACGGGGGCGGGGGCCAACAATGAGCAGTTCTTC
CDR3: CAGLTGAGANNEQFF

D: .
size: .
J: TRBJ2-3
V: TRBV9
DNA: TGTGCCAGCAGCCGAGACAGGAGCACAGATACGCAGTATTTT
CDR3: CASSRDRSTDTQYF

D: .
size: .
J: TRBJ2-1
V: TRBV11-2
DNA: TGTGCCAGCAGCTTAGGTAGGGCTAGCCCGAGGCAGTTCTTC
CDR3: CASSLGRASPRQFF

D: .
size: .
J: TRBJ1-6
V: TRBV18
DNA: TGTGCCAGCTCGCAGGCAGCGGCCAATTCACCCCTCCACTTT
CDR3: CASSQAAANSPLHF

D: TRBD1
size: .
J: TRBJ2-3
V: TRBV14
DNA: TGTGCCAGCAGCCCGTGGGGACAGGGTTACGATACGCAGTATTTT
CDR3: CASSPWGQGYDTQYF

D: TRBD1
size: .
J: TRBJ1-1
V: TRBV29-1
DNA: TGCAGCGGCGGGACAGGGAGCACTGAAGCTTTCTTT
CDR3: CSGGTGSTEAFF

D: TRBD1
size: .
J: TRBJ1-5
V: TRBV2
DNA: TGTGCCAGCAGAACGGGACAGAGCAATCAGCCCCAGCATTTT
CDR3: CASRTGQSNQPQHF

D: TRBD1
size: once
J: TRBJ1-1
V: TRBV6-5
DNA: TGTGCCAGCACCTTGACAGGGGGAACAACTGAAGCTTTCTTT
CDR3: CASTLTGGTTEAFF

D: .
size: .
J: TRBJ2-7
V: TRBV29-1
DNA: TGCAGCGTTGGAGGTCTCGCCTACGAGCAGTACTTC
CDR3: CSVGGLAYEQYF

D: TRBD1
size: .
J: TRBJ2-7
V: TRBV15
DNA: TGTGCCACCAGCAGAAAGGGGGACAGTTCCTCCTACGAGCAGTACTTC
CDR3: CATSRKGDSSSYEQYF

D: TRBD1
size: .
J: TRBJ1-1
V: TRBV19
DNA: TGTGCCAGTAGTCCAGGGGGAGTTATGAACACTGAAGCTTTCTTT
CDR3: CASSPGGVMNTEAFF

D: TRBD1
size: .
J: TRBJ1-2
V: TRBV5-4
DNA: TGTGCCAGCAGCTACCAGGGACAGGGGGTACGGTATGGCTACACCTTC
CDR3: CASSYQGQGVRYGYTF

D: .
size: .
J: TRBJ1-3
V: TRBV4-3
DNA: TGCGCCAGCAGCCAAGAAGGGGTGCCCGGAAACACCATATATTTT
CDR3: CASSQEGVPGNTIYF

D: .
size: .
J: TRBJ1-1
V: TRBV10-3
DNA: TGTGCCATCAGTGACCCCCCGGGCACTGAAGCTTTCTTT
CDR3: CAISDPPGTEAFF

D: .
size: .
J: TRBJ1-5
V: TRBV30
DNA: TGTGCCTGGAGTGTTCTTGAGGGAAATCAGCCCCAGCATTTT
CDR3: CAWSVLEGNQPQHF

D: .
size: .
J: TRBJ2-2
V: TRBV6-4
DNA: TGTGCCAGCAGACCACAGGGTAGTGCCGCCGGGGAGCTGTTTTTT
CDR3: CASRPQGSAAGELFF

D: .
size: .
J: TRBJ2-5
V: TRBV19
DNA: TGTGCCAGTAGTCCCCTCCGGGGTCTTGGGGAGACCCAGTACTTC
CDR3: CASSPLRGLGETQYF

D: TRBD2
size: .
J: TRBJ2-7
V: TRBV5-1
DNA: TGCGCCAGCAGGGGTCGAGCGGGGCACGAGCAGTACTTC
CDR3: CASRGRAGHEQYF

D: .
size: .
J: TRBJ2-6
V: TRBV11-2
DNA: TGTGCCAGCAGTGAGCCCGGGTTGACAGTTGGTAGGGGGGCCAACGTCCTGACTTTC
CDR3: CASSEPGLTVGRGANVLTF

D: TRBD1
size: .
J: TRBJ2-6
V: TRBV19
DNA: TGTGCCAGCGACAGGGCTGGGGCCAACGTCCTGACTTTC
CDR3: CASDRAGANVLTF

D: .
size: .
J: TRBJ2-2
V: TRBV7-9
DNA: TGTGCCAGCAGCCTAACAGGGACCCCCGGGGAGCTGTTTTTT
CDR3: CASSLTGTPGELFF

D: TRBD1
size: .
J: TRBJ1-1
V: TRBV7-2
DNA: TGTGCCAGCAGCAACTGGGACAGGGGGACCACTGAAGCTTTCTTT
CDR3: CASSNWDRGTTEAFF

D: .
size: .
J: TRBJ1-3
V: TRBV18
DNA: TGTGCCAGCTCCCTCGGAGCTGGAAACACCATATATTTT
CDR3: CASSLGAGNTIYF

D: TRBD1
size: .
J: TRBJ1-4
V: TRBV19
DNA: TGTGCCAGTAGTAAGCAGACAGGGATGTTTAAAAATGAAAAACTGTTTTTT
CDR3: CASSKQTGMFKNEKLFF

D: .
size: .
J: TRBJ1-4
V: TRBV7-9
DNA: TGTGCCAGCAGCTTCCCCGGGACTGGGGATGAAAAACTGTTTTTT
CDR3: CASSFPGTGDEKLFF

D: .
size: .
J: TRBJ1-6
V: TRBV5-8
DNA: TGTGCCAGCAGCGCACTGGCGGGATCACCCCTCCACTTT
CDR3: CASSALAGSPLHF

D: TRBD1
size: .
J: TRBJ1-6
V: TRBV3-1/TRBV3-2
DNA: TGTGCCAGCAGGGAGACAGGGTTGGGATCACCCCTCCACTTT
CDR3: CASRETGLGSPLHF

D: .
size: .
J: TRBJ1-2
V: TRBV7-8
DNA: TGTGCCAGCAGCTTAGCCAGGTGGGCCAACTATGGCTACACCTTC
CDR3: CASSLARWANYGYTF

D: .
size: few
J: TRBJ1-3
V: TRBV15
DNA: TGTGCCACCAGCAGCTACAGGAGCTCTGGAAACACCATATATTTT
CDR3: CATSSYRSSGNTIYF

D: TRBD1
size: .
J: TRBJ2-5
V: TRBV5-4
DNA: TGTGCCAGCAGCTCCTTAGGACAGGGACAAGAGACCCAGTACTTC
CDR3: CASSSLGQGQETQYF

D: .
size: .
J: TRBJ1-6
V: TRBV25-1
DNA: TGTGCCAGCACCCTGAACTTAGATTCACCCCTCCACTTT
CDR3: CASTLNLDSPLHF

D: TRBD1
size: .
J: TRBJ2-2
V: TRBV4-2
DNA: TGTGCCAGCAGCTTCGGGACAGGGGAAACCGGGGAGCTGTTTTTT
CDR3: CASSFGTGETGELFF

D: .
size: .
J: TRBJ1-6
V: TRBV11-2
DNA: TGTGCCAGCAGCTCCCCCTTAAGGGGGGGAAATTCACCCCTCCACTTT
CDR3: CASSSPLRGGNSPLHF

D: .
size: .
J: TRBJ1-2
V: TRBV4-1
DNA: TGCGCCAGCAGCCAAGATGGAGGTGTACTCTATGGCTACACCTTC
CDR3: CASSQDGGVLYGYTF

D: .
size: .
J: TRBJ1-6
V: TRBV6-5
DNA: TGTGCCAGCAGTTATTTGGCGGCTATTAATTCACCCCTCCACTTT
CDR3: CASSYLAAINSPLHF

D: TRBD1
size: .
J: TRBJ1-1
V: TRBV15
DNA: TGTGCCACCAGCAGACCCCCGGAGACAGGGGCCACTGAAGCTTTCTTT
CDR3: CATSRPPETGATEAFF

D: .
size: .
J: TRBJ1-2
V: TRBV11-2
DNA: TGTGCCAGCAGCTCCATAACACACCAGTATGGCTACACCTTC
CDR3: CASSSITHQYGYTF

D: .
size: .
J: TRBJ2-3
V: TRBV6-6
DNA: TGTGCCAGCAGTCGGCGGGGGACAGGAAGCACAGATACGCAGTATTTT
CDR3: CASSRRGTGSTDTQYF

D: TRBD2
size: .
J: TRBJ2-3
V: TRBV4-2
DNA: TGTGCCAGCAGCCAAACTAGCGGGGGGGCAAATACGCAGTATTTT
CDR3: CASSQTSGGANTQYF

D: .
size: .
J: TRBJ2-7
V: TRBV6-2/TRBV6-3
DNA: TGTGCCAGCAGTTCCCCTCGCACAGGCAGCGAGCAGTACTTC
CDR3: CASSSPRTGSEQYF

D: .
size: .
J: TRBJ1-1
V: TRBV15
DNA: TGTGCCACCAGCAGAGACAGGGTGCTGAACACTGAAGCTTTCTTT
CDR3: CATSRDRVLNTEAFF

D: .
size: .
J: TRBJ1-1
V: TRBV27
DNA: TGTGCCAGCAGAATTAGGGTGTTGGGGGGTGAAGCTTTCTTT
CDR3: CASRIRVLGGEAFF

D: TRBD1
size: .
J: TRBJ1-1
V: TRBV19
DNA: TGTGCCAGTAGTCCCAGGGACAGGGGATACACTGAAGCTTTCTTT
CDR3: CASSPRDRGYTEAFF

D: .
size: .
J: TRBJ1-6
V: TRBV6-5
DNA: TGTGCCAGCAGTTCCCAGGGTATCGCAGCCCTCCACTTT
CDR3: CASSSQGIAALHF

D: .
size: .
J: TRBJ2-5
V: TRBV7-9
DNA: TGTGCCAGCAGCTTATCCGGGGTTCAAGAGACCCAGTACTTC
CDR3: CASSLSGVQETQYF

D: .
size: few
J: TRBJ1-5
V: TRBV7-9
DNA: TGTGCCAGCAGCTTTTTAGGGGATCAGCCCCAGCATTTT
CDR3: CASSFLGDQPQHF

D: .
size: .
J: TRBJ1-1
V: TRBV28
DNA: TGTGCCAGCAGTCCACTTTTTTCGCGAGTAGCTTTCTTT
CDR3: CASSPLFSRVAFF

D: .
size: .
J: TRBJ1-4
V: TRBV30
DNA: TGTGCCTGGAGTGTACACAGGGAAAAACTGTTTTTT
CDR3: CAWSVHREKLFF

D: .
size: .
J: TRBJ2-1
V: TRBV10-3
DNA: TGTGCCATCAGCCCCGCGGTCAGCCAGTACAATGAGCAGTTCTTC
CDR3: CAISPAVSQYNEQFF

D: .
size: .
J: TRBJ2-7
V: TRBV28
DNA: TGTGCCAGCAGTTTCCTCGGGGTTGCCGGGGAGCAGTACTTC
CDR3: CASSFLGVAGEQYF

D: TRBD2
size: .
J: TRBJ2-5
V: TRBV4-1
DNA: TGCGCCAGCAGCCAGTCTAGCGGGGTAGGGTCCCAAGAGACCCAGTACTTC
CDR3: CASSQSSGVGSQETQYF

D: .
size: .
J: TRBJ1-6
V: TRBV30
DNA: TGTGCCTGGAGTGTCGATTCACCCCTCCACTTT
CDR3: CAWSVDSPLHF

D: .
size: .
J: TRBJ1-1
V: TRBV3-1/TRBV3-2
DNA: TGTGCCAGCAGCCACCGACAGAGGAACACTGAAGCTTTCTTT
CDR3: CASSHRQRNTEAFF

D: TRBD1
size: .
J: TRBJ1-1
V: TRBV28
DNA: TGTGCCAGCAGACCCGGGACAGAAAACACTGAAGCTTTCTTT
CDR3: CASRPGTENTEAFF

D: .
size: .
J: TRBJ1-2
V: TRBV7-2
DNA: TGTGCCAGCAGCTTAGGTGGACAGACACGAAACTATGGCTACACCTTC
CDR3: CASSLGGQTRNYGYTF

D: .
size: .
J: TRBJ1-1
V: TRBV5-1
DNA: TGCGCCAGCCGCTCAGGGCTGAACACTGAAGCTTTCTTT
CDR3: CASRSGLNTEAFF